This T cell receptor (beta chain) was captured in a study of OX40 agonist ivuxolimab in advanced cancers. The V and J ends lost 6 bases and 1 base, in that order; junction bases with no gene match: 8. The length of the CDR3 is 16 residues. Germline lookup yields CDR1 MDHEN and CDR2 SYDVKM. Using immunoSEQ multiplex PCR, the repertoire was profiled, and TCRdb retains in-frame clones only, with some absent. The sample holds 78,000 or so clones, about 90% seen once. Study findings and constraints: Dosing at 0.1 to 3.0 mg/kg was accompanied by clonal expansion of CD4+ and CD8+ blood T cells by week 6.

Concerning this clone: Its specificity is not known.

This chain connects TRBV28 to TRBJ2-2; 7 nucleotides align to TRBD1. The material was CD4+ or CD8+ T cells sorted from blood, obtained in a trial of the OX40 agonist ivuxolimab. The source of this sequence is an adult with an advanced solid tumor such as melanoma, head and neck, liver or kidney cancer. Here the CDR3 reads CASSAPGQVNTGELFF. The CDR3 DNA follows: TGTGCCAGCAGCGCTCCTGGACAGGTGAACACCGGGGAGCTGTTTTTT.